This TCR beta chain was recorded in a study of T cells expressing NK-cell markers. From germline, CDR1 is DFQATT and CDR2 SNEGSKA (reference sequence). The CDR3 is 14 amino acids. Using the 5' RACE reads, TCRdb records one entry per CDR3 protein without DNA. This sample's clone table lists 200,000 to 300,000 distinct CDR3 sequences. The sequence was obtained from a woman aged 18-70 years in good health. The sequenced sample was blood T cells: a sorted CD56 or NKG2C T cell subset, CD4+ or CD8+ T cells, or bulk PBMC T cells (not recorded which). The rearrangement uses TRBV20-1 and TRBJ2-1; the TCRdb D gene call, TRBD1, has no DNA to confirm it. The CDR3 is CSASYGAGDDEQFF.